One and the same sample provided the 16 T cell receptor beta chains below, sequenced in a study of human T cells and chemical hapten exposure. MiXCR was run by TCRdb on the RACE reads, yielding one entry per CDR3 protein. The repertoire consists of around 120,000 distinct CDR3 sequences, with approximately 13% occurring once and the leading ten covering around 2.7%. The sample's time point: pre-sensitization, week 0. Indicated treatment: therapeutic diphenylcyclopropenone sensitization with weekly scalp DPC. The sequencing used whole blood, collected in connection with sensitization to the hapten diphenylcyclopropenone (DPC). These receptors all come from a woman in her late teens or twenties with alopecia areata. Some clones in this sample may be carry-over from other donors' samples.

This clonotype appeared a few times. The gene calls are TRBV15 and TRBJ1-1, with TRBD1 identical over 7 bases. Germline trimming cut 5 bases from V and 9 bases from J; bases unmatched to any gene: 15. CDR1 is LNHNV and CDR2 is YYDKDF in the germline V gene (reference sequence). The CDR3 has 15 amino acids. In DNA, the CDR3 is TGTGCCACCAGCCCAACAAGGGACAGCCGGAGCAAAGCTTTCTTT. Translating gives CATSPTRDSRSKAFF.

The CDR3: CASSPRSGLSYYEQYF. CDR3 sequence (DNA): TGTGCCAGCAGCCCAAGATCTGGGTTATCGTACTACGAGCAGTACTTC. V gene TRBV14 combines with J gene TRBJ2-7; no firm D call. V lost 4 bases, J lost 3 bases, and 19 bases lay in between. Looked up from germline, CDR1 is SGHDN and CDR2 is FVKESK. CDR3 size: 16 residues.

This clonotype was seen at least ten times. The chain is built from TRBV6-5 and TRBJ1-3; D is undetermined. The CDR3 loop spans 13 amino acids. The germline V gene has CDR1 MNHEY and CDR2 SVGAGI. V gave up 6 bases and J gave up 0 bases, with 6 bases separating them. The CDR3 region has the DNA TGTGCCAGCAGCCCTAACTCTGGAAACACCATATATTTT. Translating it yields CASSPNSGNTIYF.

This clonotype occurred a few times. The V and J genes are TRBV6-2 or TRBV6-3 and TRBJ2-1; D is unclear. This CDR3 contains 14 residues. In germline, CDR1 is MNHEY, CDR2 SVGEGT. V dropped 0 bases and J dropped 6 bases, with 9 bases sitting between them. For the CDR3, the DNA is TGTGCCAGCAGTTACTCGATTCCGAGCAATGAGCAGTTCTTC. Its protein product is CASSYSIPSNEQFF.

In this sample, this clonotype turned up many times. V usage is TRBV5-1 and J usage is TRBJ2-7; D gene uncertain. V was trimmed by 7 bases and J by 1 base, leaving 6 bases between them. The CDR3 runs 11 residues. Germline V gives CDR1 SGHRS, CDR2 YFSETQ. The CDR3 region is CASSSSYEQYF. In DNA, the CDR3 is TGCGCCAGCTCCTCTTCCTACGAGCAGTACTTC.

The rearrangement links TRBV7-2 to TRBJ2-3, with D possibly TRBD1 on 6 matching bases. Germline lookup yields CDR1 SGHTA and CDR2 FQGNSA. Trimming left V 1 base short and J 2 bases short, with 16 bases between. The CDR3 has 17 amino acids. The CDR3 nucleotides are TGTGCCAGCAGCTTAGAATTTGTGGCAGGGGCCACAGATACGCAGTATTTT. Encoded protein: CASSLEFVAGATDTQYF.

The rearrangement joins TRBV12-3 or TRBV12-4 to TRBJ2-3; 10 nucleotides match TRBD2. This CDR3 has 14 residues. J gave up 4 bases and V 3 bases, and 1 base lay outside the gene matches. CDR3: CASSFTSGADTQYF. CDR3 nucleotide sequence: TGTGCCAGCAGTTTTACTAGCGGGGCAGATACGCAGTATTTT.

Ten or more counts support this clonotype. The V and J genes are TRBV7-9 and TRBJ1-1; 8 bases align to TRBD1. The V gene's germline CDR1 is SEHNR and CDR2 FQNEAQ (reference sequence). There are 15 residues in the CDR3. After removal of 5 bases from V and 7 bases from J, the junction contained 12 bases not matched to a gene. CDR3 protein: CASSPIPDRENEAFF. The DNA for the CDR3 is TGTGCCAGCAGCCCGATACCGGACAGGGAGAATGAAGCTTTCTTT.

V and J are TRBV9 and TRBJ2-1; 7 positions agree with TRBD1. Trimming took 3 bases from V and 1 from J; bases not matched to a gene: 7. Germline CDR1 and CDR2: SGDLS and YYNGEE. The length of the CDR3 is 16 residues. Here the CDR3 reads CASSGDPGGSYNEQFF. Here the CDR3 DNA reads TGTGCCAGCAGCGGGGACCCAGGGGGTTCCTACAATGAGCAGTTCTTC.

The chain combines TRBV5-4 with TRBJ2-1; tentatively, D is TRBD1 or TRBD2 (5 bases each). Trimming pared 4 bases from V and 6 bases from J, leaving 11 bases between. This CDR3 has 13 residues. From germline, CDR1 is SGHNT and CDR2 YYREEE (reference sequence). The CDR3: CASSRDPSNEQFF. In nucleotides, the CDR3 is TGTGCCAGCAGCCGGGACCCCTCCAATGAGCAGTTCTTC. Drawing the rest from reference TRBV5-4 and TRBJ2-1, the complete variable domain is ETGVTQSPTHLIKTRGQQVTLRCSSQSGHNTVSWYQQALGQGPQFIFQYYREEENGRGNFPPRFSGLQFPNYSSELNVNALELDDSALYLCASSRDPSNEQFFGPGTRLTVL.

The sample holds a few counts of this clonotype. The V call is TRBV28, the J call TRBJ1-1, with TRBD1 identical over 8 bases. The CDR3 loop spans 15 amino acids. CDR1 and CDR2 from the germline V gene are MDHEN and SYDVKM. After removal of 5 bases from V and 7 bases from J, the junction contained 12 bases not matched to a gene. The CDR3 sequence: CASSPRETGVYEAFF. The DNA of the CDR3 is TGTGCCAGCAGTCCTCGCGAGACAGGGGTCTATGAAGCTTTCTTT.

This clonotype was seen many times. V is TRBV6-6 and J is TRBJ1-2; TRBD1 aligns across 7 bases. V lost 0 bases, J lost 4 bases, and 2 bases stayed unmatched. The germline CDR1 and CDR2 sequences are MNHNY and SVGAGI (reference sequence). CDR3 length equals 14 residues. The DNA of the CDR3 is TGTGCCAGCAGTTACTCGCAGGGGGTCTATGGCTACACCTTC. Residues: CASSYSQGVYGYTF.

This clonotype was detected only a few times. The V call is TRBV10-3, the J call TRBJ2-7; the D gene is possibly TRBD1 (5 bases). Germline CDR1 ENHRY, CDR2 SYGVKD. The CDR3 runs to 13 residues. V lost 11 bases and J lost 0, with 14 bases in between. DNA of the CDR3: TGTGCCGCCTCGACAGTCCACTCCTACGAGCAGTACTTC. Amino acids: CAASTVHSYEQYF.

This clonotype has a handful of counts. The rearrangement uses TRBV18 and TRBJ2-3; TRBD1 matches at 9 bases. The length of the CDR3 is 14 residues. V trimming: 2 bases; J trimming: 4 bases; junction bases outside the gene matches: 1. CDR1 is KGHSH and CDR2 is LQKENI in the germline V gene. This CDR3 is CASSPRQGADTQYF. Here the CDR3 DNA reads TGTGCCAGCTCACCAAGACAGGGGGCAGATACGCAGTATTTT.

This clonotype has a handful of counts. The rearrangement joins TRBV4-3 to TRBJ2-1; 11 positions agree with TRBD2. Germline loops: CDR1 LGHNA, CDR2 YSLEER. V shed 0 bases and J 6 bases; nucleotides not matched to a gene: 7. The CDR3 covers 17 residues. The CDR3 loop is CASSQDLRTSGGNEQFF. The CDR3 DNA follows: TGCGCCAGCAGCCAAGATCTACGAACTAGCGGGGGCAATGAGCAGTTCTTC.

V gene TRBV12-5 combines with J gene TRBJ1-1; a possible D gene is TRBD1 (6 bases). The V and J ends lost 0 bases and 6 bases respectively, with 8 bases between them. CDR3 length: 13 amino acids. Germline V gene data show CDR1 as LGHNT and CDR2 as FRNRAP. Written as DNA, the CDR3 is TGTGCTAGTGGTTTGGTTGAGGGGGCTGAAGCTTTCTTT. Translated: CASGLVEGAEAFF.